The 13 T cell receptor beta chains listed next were all sequenced from one sample in a study of blood T cells in healthy people across ages. Next came a second PCR, run for about 7 to 11 cycles, which used a sample-barcoded 5' primer along with a J-beta primer mix. Via MiXCR, TCRdb re-called the 5' RACE reads, giving one row per CDR3 protein. The sample holds fewer than 1,000,000 distinct CDR3 sequences, around 45% seen once. The sample was blood. Receptors originate from a man in his 60s in good health.

Comments on this clonotype: A junction end diverges from the germline sequence, so it may reflect a read error. This chain uses TRBV6-2 or TRBV6-3 with TRBJ2-7, with D maybe TRBD2 (7 bases). The germline CDR1 and CDR2 sequences are MNHEY and SVGEGT. CDR3 length: 14 residues. In DNA form, the CDR3 reads TGTGCCAGCCAAGGGGGGGGCAACACCTACGAGCAGTATTTC. Translating gives CASQGGGNTYEQYF.

There are many counts of this clonotype. This chain uses TRBV7-2 with TRBJ2-6; D not certain. Between the trimmed V and J ends, which lost 0 bases and 0 bases, there was a span of 6 bases. This CDR3 contains 16 residues. Germline V gene data show CDR1 as SGHTA and CDR2 as FQGNSA. Here the CDR3 reads CASSLAGTSGANVLTF. The CDR3 DNA follows: TGTGCCAGCAGCTTAGCTGGAACCTCTGGGGCCAACGTCCTGACTTTC.

J is TRBJ2-7 and V is TRBV7-9; maybe TRBD1 (6 bases). CDR3 length equals 15 residues. Germline lookup yields CDR1 SEHNR and CDR2 FQNEAQ (reference sequence). Deletions cut 0 bases from V and 5 bases from J, with 14 bases between. The CDR3: CASSLALGRGHEQYF. The CDR3 DNA reads as TGTGCCAGCAGCTTAGCGCTGGGCAGGGGCCACGAGCAGTACTTC.

In its sample, this clonotype was seen a few times. The V call is TRBV12-3 or TRBV12-4, the J call TRBJ1-2, with TRBD1 as a possible D gene (5 bases). The V and J ends lost 3 bases and 7 bases respectively, with 18 bases between them. The CDR3 loop spans 15 amino acids. CDR3 DNA sequence: TGTGCCAGCAGTTTCCTCCCCGGACACCCGCTTGGCTACACCTTC. Protein product: CASSFLPGHPLGYTF.

This clonotype was counted a few times. The gene calls are TRBV29-1 and TRBJ2-7; perhaps D is TRBD1 or TRBD2 (5 bases each). V lost 4 bases, J lost 2 bases, and 15 bases lay in between. Germline loops: CDR1 SQVTM, CDR2 ANQGSEA. The CDR3 length is 14 residues. CDR3 DNA sequence: TGCAGCGTTGGGGGGTTGATGGGGACCTACGAGCAGTACTTC. It translates to CSVGGLMGTYEQYF.

This rearrangement joins TRBV7-2 to TRBJ1-4, with D uncertain. Germline CDR1 reads SGHTA; CDR2 reads FQGNSA. The CDR3 totals 15 residues. The V and J ends lost 5 bases and 8 bases respectively, with 18 bases between them. CDR3 DNA sequence: TGTGCCAGCAGCCCCTTGGGCACCAAAGGAGAAAAACTGTTTTTT. Translation gives CASSPLGTKGEKLFF.

In this sample, this clonotype turned up a few times. This chain joins TRBV20-1 and TRBJ2-4, with D perhaps matching TRBD1 (5 bases). Germline CDR1 is DFQATT and CDR2 is SNEGSKA (reference sequence). This CDR3 is 15 amino acids long. Trimming left V 4 bases short and J 0 bases short, with 13 bases between. The DNA of the CDR3 is TGCAGTGCTACCGCAAGACAGCTAGCCAAAAACATTCAGTACTTC. Translating gives CSATARQLAKNIQYF.

This sequence joins TRBV20-1 and TRBJ2-1; 11 bases match TRBD2. V was pared by 5 bases and J by 5 bases, with 14 bases of the junction left unmatched. Germline CDR1 is DFQATT and CDR2 is SNEGSKA (reference sequence). The CDR3 length is 17 residues. CDR3 nucleotide sequence: TGCAGTGCTCCACGAAGCCCCGGGACTAGCGGTAACAATGAGCAGTTCTTC. Translated, it gives CSAPRSPGTSGNNEQFF.

This sequence joins TRBV24-1 and TRBJ2-1, with TRBD1 matching over 8 bases. Germline CDR1 KGHDR, CDR2 SFDVKD. Germline trimming cut 3 bases from V and 3 bases from J; bases unmatched to any gene: 3. The CDR3 covers 15 residues. CDR3 nucleotide sequence: TGTGCCACCAGTGATCCACAGGGGGGCTACAATGAGCAGTTCTTC. This translates into CATSDPQGGYNEQFF.

This clonotype showed up many times. The genes are TRBV5-1 and TRBJ1-2; D is ambiguous. The V end lost 7 bases, the J end lost 1 base, and 17 bases lay between the germline ends. CDR1 is SGHRS, CDR2 YFSETQ, per germline. The CDR3 contains 15 residues. CDR3 bases: TGCGCCAGCGGACCGTCTCCGGGCCTTAACTATGGCTACACCTTC. This translates into CASGPSPGLNYGYTF.

There are a few counts of this clonotype. This sequence joins TRBV6-1 and TRBJ2-7; tentative D call: TRBD2 (5 bases). This CDR3 comprises 12 residues. V was clipped by 3 bases and J by 6 bases, with 9 bases between them. CDR1 and CDR2 (germline): MNHNS, SASEGT. The DNA for the CDR3 is TGTGCCAGCAGTGAGCGGACTTTCGAGCAGTACTTC. Translating gives CASSERTFEQYF.

Comment on this clonotype: Since a much larger clone is just one base distant, this may be a read error. V and J are TRBV30 and TRBJ2-5, with TRBD2 identical over 11 bases. The J segment lost 11 bases and the V segment lost 2 bases, leaving 13 bases of the junction unmatched. CDR1 GTSNPN and CDR2 SVGIG come from the germline V gene (reference sequence). This CDR3 is 15 amino acids long. The CDR3 bases are TGTGCCTGGAGTCCCCTAGCGGGGGGAGGTAATGAGCAGTACTTC. This codes for CAWSPLAGGGNEQYF.

In its sample, this clonotype was seen once. At one end the junction does not follow the germline gene, possibly because of a read error. This chain links TRBV7-9 with TRBJ2-5; possible D gene TRBD2, 7 bases. This CDR3 is 15 amino acids long. Looked up from germline, CDR1 is SEHNR and CDR2 is FQNEAQ (reference sequence). The CDR3 DNA reads as TGTGCCAGCATCCCAAGGGGGGGGGGCCAACAGACCCAGTACTTC. This encodes CASIPRGGGQQTQYF.